The clone carrying this T cell receptor beta chain was seen a single time. Its specificity is not known. Generated by immunoSEQ multiplex PCR, the TCRdb table keeps only in-frame clones and is missing some. The table lists about 150,000 clones, just over 90% of them singletons. Trimming cost V 1 base and J 7 bases; bases outside gene matches: 4. CDR1 is MGHRA, CDR2 YSYEKL, per germline. This CDR3 has 14 residues. These data originate in a study of T cell responses to AZD1222 COVID-19 vaccine. Study-wide points: Clonal diversity was possibly underestimated; the donors were predominantly white British and more often female. The study sampled repertoires only after the peak T cell response. Reportedly, nearly half the spike-specific TCRs target unmutated variant regions. Baseline serostatus was positive in only a handful of AZD1222 recipients.

The TCR sequence derives from an adult in good health. The V call is TRBV4-1, the J call TRBJ2-1, with TRBD2 matching 7 bases. The sample was peripheral blood, taken on day 0 of AZD1222 vaccination. This CDR3 is CASSQVGGGNEQFF. CDR3 DNA sequence: TGCGCCAGCAGCCAAGTTGGCGGGGGAAATGAGCAGTTCTTC.